Sequencing of this T cell receptor beta chain was carried out in a study of blood T cells in healthy people across ages. General study points: One million T cells yielded diversity estimates that were considered underestimates. Across the age range, TCR beta diversity per million T cells fell in a roughly linear way.

Regarding this clonotype: The antigen is unknown.

A second PCR of roughly 7 to 11 cycles used a sample-barcoded 5' primer and a J-beta primer mix. Each CDR3 protein gets one entry after TCRdb re-called the 5' RACE reads with MiXCR. The sample yields about 840,000 distinct CDR3 sequences, about 29% seen once. The length of the CDR3 is 14 residues. In germline, CDR1 is MDHEN, CDR2 SYDVKM. The V gene end was trimmed by 5 bases and the J gene end by 3 bases; junction bases not matched to a gene: 6. The same specimen was also included in a second study, on T cells of mothers and their children.

The sequence was obtained from a woman in her 40s in good health. The sample was blood. This chain connects TRBV28 to TRBJ1-2, with 7 bases matching TRBD1. Written as DNA, the CDR3 is TGTGCCAGCAGTGACAGGGCACGGCACTATGGCTACACCTTC. This codes for CASSDRARHYGYTF.